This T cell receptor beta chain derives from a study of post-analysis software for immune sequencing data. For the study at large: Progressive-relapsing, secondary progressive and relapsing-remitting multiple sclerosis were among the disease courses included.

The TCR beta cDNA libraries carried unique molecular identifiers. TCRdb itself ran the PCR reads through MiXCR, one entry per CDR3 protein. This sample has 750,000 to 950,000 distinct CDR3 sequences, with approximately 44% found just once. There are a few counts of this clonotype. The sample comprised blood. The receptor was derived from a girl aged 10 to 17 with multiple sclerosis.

The CDR3 DNA follows: TGTGCCAGCAGTTATCGTCTGGCAGCCGCAACTAATGAAAAACTGTTTTTT. It yields the protein CASSYRLAAATNEKLFF. The chain links TRBV6-5 to TRBJ1-4; D unclear. In germline, CDR1 is MNHEY, CDR2 SVGAGI. The length of the CDR3 is 17 residues. V was cut by 3 bases and J by 0 bases, with 14 bases left in between.